The TCR beta chain described here comes from a study of T-cell memory formation after mild COVID-19. Findings of the study overall: Detection of some responders pre-infection suggested pre-existing cross-reactive memory T cells participated. Whereas later expanders leaned CD4+, clones contracting day 15 to 85 showed a balanced CD4/CD8 makeup.

The CDR3 consists of 17 residues. The V and J ends lost 3 bases and 2 bases respectively, with 17 bases between them. Germline V CDR1 and CDR2: MNHEY, SVGEGT. With regard to this clonotype: No antigen is known for it.

Via MiXCR, TCRdb re-called the 5' RACE reads, giving one row per CDR3 protein. Found here are around 200,000 distinct CDR3 sequences, about 11% of them singletons; the top ten hold approximately 2.8%. Sequences were obtained from PBMCs or a T cell subset sorted from them (not recorded which). The receptor was isolated from a man aged 18-30 years who had mild COVID-19 (a few samples of this study predate the infection). Cell type and time point are not known. The chain carries TRBV6-2 or TRBV6-3 and TRBJ1-5, with TRBD1 as a possible D gene (6 bases). CDR3 sequence reads: CASSYGGGRGRNQPQHF. CDR3 nucleotide sequence: TGTGCCAGCAGTTATGGCGGGGGCCGCGGGCGCAATCAGCCCCAGCATTTT.